This T cell receptor (beta chain) was profiled in a study of blood T cell repertoires in COVID-19. Study summary: Spain, Italy and the United States supplied samples that represented acute and convalescent COVID-19. Sample material is recorded as cDNA or gDNA derived from T cells, B-cell-depleted T cells, or PBMCs.

In the authors' workflow: Nucleated cell counts were estimated from reference gene primer amplification. Sequencing used immunoSEQ multiplex PCR; TCRdb keeps in-frame clones, though not all of them. That table is the source of V, J and clone size, and D and trimming were worked out from the DNA. The sample gives about 55,000 clones, over 75% of which show up once; 12% is in the top ten. The sample was peripheral blood. The receptor's source is a human donor in a cohort sampled during active COVID-19.

CDR3: CASSLARGRQGQETQYF. DNA for the CDR3: TGTGCCAGCAGCTTAGCGCGGGGGCGCCAGGGGCAAGAGACCCAGTACTTC. This sequence joins TRBV7-2 and TRBJ2-5; D possibly corresponds to TRBD2 (7 bases). Germline V gene lookup returns CDR1 SGHTA and CDR2 FQGNSA. The CDR3 length is 17 residues. The germline V and J ends were trimmed by 0 bases and 2 bases, with 16 bases remaining between them.